A selection of T cell receptor beta chains follows, all from one sample in a study of blood T cell repertoires in COVID-19. TCRdb's copy holds only in-frame clones and misses some; the assay was immunoSEQ multiplex PCR. The table includes roughly 150,000 clones, about 80% detected once. Sequenced: PBMCs or T cells enriched from blood (not recorded which). Source of these receptors: a woman in her 70s in a cohort exposed to, infected with or recovered from COVID-19 (not recorded which). CDR3s leave out the opening cysteine and the closing phenylalanine or tryptophan. Each record gives: V gene, CDR3 protein.

V gene: TRBV5-4
CDR3 protein: ASSSDRGHDGYT

V gene: TRBV7-8
CDR3 protein: ASSWGGSYEQY

V gene: TRBV27
CDR3 protein: ASRPGTVSYEQY

V gene: TRBV15
CDR3 protein: ATSRAGVAATNEKLF

V gene: TRBV7-9
CDR3 protein: ASSFAGRETQY

V gene: TRBV4-2
CDR3 protein: ASKRGERGNTEAF

V gene: TRBV7-9
CDR3 protein: ASSLASSGRPYNEQF

V gene: TRBV28
CDR3 protein: ASSLGLGEASSPLH

V gene: TRBV27
CDR3 protein: ASSRNQGNTEAF

V gene: TRBV3-1/TRBV3-2
CDR3 protein: ASSRQGGTQY

V gene: TRBV11-3
CDR3 protein: ASSSTGTGSYEQY

V gene: TRBV20-1
CDR3 protein: SASTSYGYT

V gene: TRBV11-2
CDR3 protein: ASRLAGGSYEQY

V gene: TRBV7-9
CDR3 protein: ASSSPAQGAYEQY

V gene: TRBV27
CDR3 protein: ASKVGLAGVRASNEQF

V gene: TRBV3-1/TRBV3-2
CDR3 protein: ASSQGGQGSTDTQY

V gene: TRBV6-5
CDR3 protein: ASSYASGRTETQY

V gene: TRBV4-3
CDR3 protein: ASSRTQGPFYNSPLH

V gene: TRBV4-3
CDR3 protein: ASSAGQGSYGYT

V gene: TRBV5-4
CDR3 protein: ASSLSGGWSGELF

V gene: TRBV12-5
CDR3 protein: ASGQSHTAFSGNTIY

V gene: TRBV7-3
CDR3 protein: ASSFSSHSIAQY

V gene: TRBV5-1
CDR3 protein: ASSAWPGGQETQY

V gene: TRBV10-3
CDR3 protein: AISESGTGDHEQY

V gene: TRBV4-3
CDR3 protein: ASSQEWTGSETGELF

V gene: TRBV10-3
CDR3 protein: AISDFGQGTGEQY

V gene: TRBV7-9
CDR3 protein: ASSSEGGPINYGYT

V gene: TRBV7-8
CDR3 protein: ASSLREVLGNEQF

V gene: TRBV4-2
CDR3 protein: ASSQVDGSEQY

V gene: TRBV19
CDR3 protein: ASSIKTGLATSAYEQY

V gene: TRBV6-2/TRBV6-3
CDR3 protein: ASSGQGPSGYT

V gene: TRBV7-3
CDR3 protein: ASSPGGIAGYT

V gene: TRBV7-3
CDR3 protein: ASSLTGSGTGRTEAF

V gene: TRBV7-9
CDR3 protein: ASSFTEPNTEAF

V gene: TRBV28
CDR3 protein: ASSRPGSSYEQY

V gene: TRBV6-5
CDR3 protein: ASSYSAGDPYEQY

V gene: TRBV5-6
CDR3 protein: ASSLREHEQY

V gene: TRBV9
CDR3 protein: ASSVGSGDWNTEAF

V gene: TRBV11-2
CDR3 protein: ASSPREPLPYNEQF

V gene: TRBV11-2
CDR3 protein: ASSLSPSSYNEQF

V gene: TRBV6-4
CDR3 protein: ASRRRGLSTDTQY

V gene: TRBV19
CDR3 protein: ASSLGQPYMKGYGYT

V gene: TRBV28
CDR3 protein: ASRKGGPSYNSPLH

V gene: TRBV10-3
CDR3 protein: AISESGGGFEQY

V gene: TRBV6-4
CDR3 protein: ASRVQPNTEAF

V gene: TRBV3-1/TRBV3-2
CDR3 protein: ASSQDQGLRYGYT

V gene: TRBV2
CDR3 protein: ASSQAARTDTQY

V gene: TRBV7-2
CDR3 protein: ASSPTGAGSETQY

V gene: TRBV5-1
CDR3 protein: ASSFRTGGGTEAF

V gene: TRBV27
CDR3 protein: ASRGPPRSPLH

V gene: TRBV28
CDR3 protein: ASSLRDTEAF

V gene: TRBV11-3
CDR3 protein: ASSLGASGTPYEQY

V gene: TRBV29-1
CDR3 protein: SVGIRGNEKLF

V gene: TRBV4-1
CDR3 protein: ASSYGAAPPYNEQF

V gene: TRBV2
CDR3 protein: ASSGTGSTYGYT

V gene: TRBV3-1/TRBV3-2
CDR3 protein: ASSQDELYTDTQY

V gene: TRBV4-2
CDR3 protein: ASSQVSRVDEKLF

V gene: TRBV7-2
CDR3 protein: ASSLSGGPWGIFNSPLH

V gene: TRBV7-9
CDR3 protein: ASSAAGTGANTIY

V gene: TRBV2
CDR3 protein: ASSVVDRVGEQY